These 23 T cell receptor beta chains originate from one sample sequenced in a study of early T cells in non-severe SARS-CoV-2 infection (dated by TCRdb to the early 2020s). Receptor amplification or capture employed 5' RACE. The sequencing machine was a NextSeq 500. TCRdb reprocessing: public reads trimmed at Q25 with fastp, clones called with MiXCR, in-frame beta chains kept. Identical CDR3 proteins give one entry, which carries the most common genes and DNA. The sample yields fewer than 85,000 distinct CDR3 sequences; roughly 13% were counted once. Approximately 6% of the sample rests with the top ten. Sequencing input: whole blood. Receptors originate from an adult who was a healthcare worker with PCR-confirmed SARS-CoV-2 infection or an uninfected control (not recorded which).

V gene TRBV3-1 combines with J gene TRBJ1-1; 8 bases are a match to TRBD1. Germline assignment: CDR1 LGHDT and CDR2 YNNKEL (reference sequence). The V and J ends lost 5 bases and 5 bases, in that order; junction bases with no gene match: 7. The CDR3 runs 14 residues. This CDR3 is CASSSRDRITEAFF. The CDR3 nucleotides are TGTGCCAGCAGCTCCCGGGACAGGATAACTGAAGCTTTCTTT.

J is TRBJ1-6 and V is TRBV7-9; perhaps TRBD1 as D (6 bases). The CDR3 has 13 amino acids. Germline values: CDR1 SEHNR, CDR2 FQNEAQ (reference sequence). V gave up 3 bases and J gave up 8 bases, with 8 bases separating them. In DNA form, the CDR3 reads TGTGCCAGCAGCTTTCCAGGGGATTCACCCCTCCACTTT. It encodes CASSFPGDSPLHF.

The genes are TRBV28 and TRBJ1-4; 7 positions agree with TRBD1. There are 14 residues in the CDR3. Germline CDR1 is MDHEN and CDR2 is SYDVKM. J gave up 8 bases and V 5 bases, and 8 bases lay outside the gene matches. CDR3 amino acids: CASSLGGQEEKLFF. The CDR3 DNA sequence: TGTGCCAGCAGTCTGGGCGGACAGGAAGAAAAACTGTTTTTT.

In its sample, this clonotype was seen many times. J is TRBJ1-3 and V is TRBV28; no firm D call. Germline CDR1 reads MDHEN; CDR2 reads SYDVKM. V shed 10 bases and J shed 0 bases, with 13 bases lying between them. This CDR3 has 14 residues. DNA of the CDR3: TGTGCCATCAAACCGCCAGGCTCTGGAAACACCATATATTTT. Protein sequence: CAIKPPGSGNTIYF.

This clonotype has more than one count but fewer than ten. This rearrangement joins TRBV7-3 to TRBJ1-1; TRBD1 might be the D (5 bases). This CDR3 has 14 residues. Trimming took 5 bases from V and 1 from J, leaving 11 bases between them. Germline values: CDR1 SGHTA, CDR2 FQGTGA. The CDR3 region has the DNA TGTGCCAGCAGCCCGCCCGGGACGAACACTGAAGCTTTCTTT. This codes for CASSPPGTNTEAFF.

J is TRBJ2-1 and V is TRBV30; D unclear. Trimming took off 5 bases at V and 9 bases at J, with 8 bases between the two ends. Per the germline V gene, CDR1 is GTSNPN and CDR2 is SVGIG (reference sequence). The CDR3 spans 10 residues. The CDR3 bases are TGTGCCTGGTCGGACGGTGAGCAGTTCTTC. Its protein is CAWSDGEQFF.

The genes are TRBV7-2 and TRBJ1-1; D not resolved. CDR1 and CDR2 (germline): SGHTA, FQGNSA. This CDR3 has 13 residues. Deletions cut 0 bases from V and 7 bases from J, with 9 bases between. Here the CDR3 DNA reads TGTGCCAGCAGCTTAGCAGAGGGAATTGAAGCTTTCTTT. It encodes CASSLAEGIEAFF.

This clonotype has a count of ten or more. This sequence joins TRBV18 and TRBJ1-2, with unresolved D. V was cut by 1 base and J by 4 bases, with 4 bases left in between. CDR3 length: 12 residues. CDR1 is KGHSH and CDR2 is LQKENI in the germline V gene. CDR3 DNA sequence: TGTGCCAGCTCACCACTAGGCTATGGCTACACCTTC. Its protein product is CASSPLGYGYTF. Full variable domain (outside the CDR3, taken from reference TRBV18 and TRBJ1-2): NAGVMQNPRHLVRRRGQEARLRCSPMKGHSHVYWYRQLPEEGLKFMVYLQKENIIDESGMPKERFSAEFPKEGPSILRIQQVVRGDSAAYFCASSPLGYGYTFGSGTRLTVV.

This clonotype came up a few times. The chain carries TRBV7-9 and TRBJ2-1; maybe TRBD1 (5 bases). The length of the CDR3 is 12 residues. V was cut by 1 base and J by 10 bases, with 8 bases left in between. Germline CDR1 reads SEHNR; CDR2 reads FQNEAQ (reference sequence). This CDR3 is CASSLVKGEQFF. The CDR3 nucleotides are TGTGCCAGCAGCTTAGTTAAGGGGGAGCAGTTCTTC.

This chain uses TRBV11-3 with TRBJ1-1; no clear D gene. Looked up from germline, CDR1 is SGHNT and CDR2 is YENEEA. This CDR3 has 13 amino acids. The V gene lost 4 bases and the J gene lost 0 bases, with 6 bases spanning the gap. The CDR3 reads CASSSEMNTEAFF. The CDR3 DNA is TGTGCCAGCAGCTCTGAAATGAACACTGAAGCTTTCTTT. The full variable domain, in which reference TRBV11-3 and TRBJ1-1 provide the parts outside the CDR3, is EAGVVQSPRYKIIEKKQPVAFWCNPISGHNTLYWYLQNLGQGPELLIRYENEEAVDDSQLPKDRFSAERLKGVDSTLKIQPAELGDSAVYLCASSSEMNTEAFFGQGTRLTVV.

This clonotype was seen only a few times. The rearrangement uses TRBV5-1 and TRBJ1-1, with 8 bases fitting TRBD1. Germline values: CDR1 SGHRS, CDR2 YFSETQ. This CDR3 is built from 17 residues. Trimming at V came to 0 bases and at J to 5 bases, leaving 12 bases not matched to a gene. The DNA for the CDR3 is TGCGCCAGCAGCTTGGCGGTTATGGGGACAGGATTAACTGAAGCTTTCTTT. Protein: CASSLAVMGTGLTEAFF.

The chain is built from TRBV5-1 and TRBJ2-3; 8 bases map to TRBD2. The length of the CDR3 is 16 residues. V dropped 1 base and J dropped 5; count of bases not matched to a gene: 9. Germline V gene data show CDR1 as SGHRS and CDR2 as YFSETQ. CDR3 sequence: CASSLNAAGGRDTQYF. CDR3 bases: TGCGCCAGCAGCTTGAACGCGGCGGGGGGCCGAGATACGCAGTATTTT.

In its sample, this clonotype was seen a few times. This chain uses TRBV30 with TRBJ2-5; D is unresolved. This CDR3 spans 11 amino acids. V was shortened by 2 bases and J by 2 bases, with 3 bases between the two germline ends. Germline assignment: CDR1 GTSNPN and CDR2 SVGIG (reference sequence). CDR3 bases: TGTGCCTGGAGTTCACAAGAGACCCAGTACTTC. Residues: CAWSSQETQYF. The full variable domain, in which reference TRBV30 and TRBJ2-5 provide the parts outside the CDR3, is SQTIHQWPATLVQPVGSPLSLECTVEGTSNPNLYWYRQAAGRGLQLLFYSVGIGQISSEVPQNLSASRPQDRQFILSSKKLLLSDSGFYLCAWSSQETQYFGPGTRLLVL.

This clonotype was counted many times. This sequence joins TRBV5-1 and TRBJ2-1; TRBD2 aligns across 12 bases. J gave up 10 bases and V 0 bases, and 5 bases lay outside the gene matches. The CDR3 is made up of 15 amino acids. Germline loops: CDR1 SGHRS, CDR2 YFSETQ. As DNA, the CDR3 is TGCGCCAGCAGCTTGGCTAGCGGGGGGGCCCACGAGCAGTTCTTC. Its protein is CASSLASGGAHEQFF.

This clonotype was seen a few times. This rearrangement joins TRBV29-1 to TRBJ1-2; TRBD1 matches at 10 bases. Trimming removed 7 bases from V and 5 bases from J; junction bases left unmatched: 7. This CDR3 has 13 amino acids. From germline, CDR1 is SQVTM and CDR2 ANQGSEA. CDR3 DNA sequence: TGCAGCGGAGTGGACAGGGGGGGATATGGCTACACCTTC. Translation gives CSGVDRGGYGYTF.

V usage is TRBV7-6 and J usage is TRBJ1-1; tentatively, D is TRBD1 (5 bases). The CDR3 covers 15 residues. The germline gives CDR1 SGHVS, CDR2 FNYEAQ. Trimming took 6 bases from V and 8 from J, leaving 22 bases between them. In DNA form, the CDR3 reads TGTGCCAGCAGGCTATCTCAGGGTCTGGTGGGAGAAGCTTTCTTT. Residues: CASRLSQGLVGEAFF.

The chain joins TRBV29-1 to TRBJ2-4; TRBD2 aligns across 10 bases. Trimming cost V 2 bases and J 6 bases; bases outside gene matches: 7. This CDR3 spans 15 amino acids. Germline V CDR1 and CDR2: SQVTM, ANQGSEA. Here the CDR3 DNA reads TGCAGCGTTGAATTACTAGCGGGGACGGGAAACATTCAGTACTTC. It codes for CSVELLAGTGNIQYF.

At least ten counts were recorded for this clonotype. The V call is TRBV11-2, the J call TRBJ2-2; 10 bases fit TRBD2. V lost 1 base and J lost 1; bases outside the gene matches: 3. Germline lookup yields CDR1 SGHAT and CDR2 FQNNGV. This CDR3 is built from 17 residues. The CDR3 DNA reads as TGTGCCAGCAGCTTAGCCTTAGCGGGGGGGAACACCGGGGAGCTGTTTTTT. Translation: CASSLALAGGNTGELFF.

This clonotype was seen a handful of times. Written as DNA, the CDR3 is TGTGCCAGCAGCCCTGGGGGTAGCAATCAGCCCCAGCATTTT. It encodes CASSPGGSNQPQHF. The chain has TRBV7-9 and TRBJ1-5; D may be TRBD1 (5 bases). V shed 5 bases and J shed 0 bases, with 8 bases lying between them. This CDR3 comprises 14 residues. The germline V gene encodes CDR1 SEHNR and CDR2 FQNEAQ (reference sequence).

This clonotype was detected only a few times. V is TRBV13 and J is TRBJ2-7; D is perhaps TRBD1 (6 bases). Trimming left V 5 bases short and J 2 bases short, with 10 bases between. Germline CDR1 reads PRHDT; CDR2 reads FYEKMQ (reference sequence). The CDR3 sequence is 13 residues long. The chain's CDR3 is CASSNYRAYEQYF. For the CDR3, the DNA is TGTGCCAGCAGCAACTACAGGGCCTACGAGCAGTACTTC.

CDR3 DNA sequence: TGTGCCAGCAGCTTAGCGCGATCGACAGTTAACTATGGCTACACCTTC. It specifies CASSLARSTVNYGYTF. J is TRBJ1-2 and V is TRBV7-2; maybe TRBD1 (5 bases). The CDR3 is made up of 16 amino acids. The ends were cut back, 0 bases at V and 1 base at J, with 12 bases in the middle. Germline V CDR1 and CDR2: SGHTA, FQGNSA.

This clonotype was picked up a small number of times. The V call is TRBV29-1, the J call TRBJ2-7; 11 bases agree with TRBD1. The CDR3 is 14 amino acids. Germline V gene lookup returns CDR1 SQVTM and CDR2 ANQGSEA. J was trimmed by 2 bases and V by 4 bases; bases with no gene match: 4. In nucleotides, the CDR3 is TGCAGCGTTGTTAGGGGACAGGGGGCCTACGAGCAGTACTTC. Translation gives CSVVRGQGAYEQYF.

The CDR3: CASSQQGVRFF. The CDR3 DNA reads TGCGCCAGCAGCCAACAGGGGGTTCGGTTCTTC. The chain joins TRBV5-1 to TRBJ2-1; 8 bases fit TRBD1. This CDR3 has 11 residues. J lost 15 bases, V lost 4 bases, and 6 bases had no gene match. Looked up from germline, CDR1 is SGHRS and CDR2 is YFSETQ.